This TCR beta chain was retrieved from a study of identical twins. This CDR3 contains 17 residues. V was cut by 0 bases and J by 4 bases, with 17 bases left in between. Looked up from germline, CDR1 is KGHDR and CDR2 is SFDVKD. In the case of this clonotype: Its cognate antigen is unknown.

TCRdb re-analysed the 5' RACE reads in MiXCR, keeping a single row per CDR3 protein. The table shows roughly 1.6 million distinct CDR3 sequences, with 32% occurring only once. Findings and caveats of the study: Reduced insertions were recorded for abundant cord blood beta clonotypes, with no such pattern in memory repertoires.

This chain joins TRBV24-1 and TRBJ1-2; tentative D call: TRBD1 (5 bases). The clonotype was recovered from a newborn girl in good health. The sample was cord blood. CDR3 region: CATSDLRYSPGGYGYTF. CDR3 DNA sequence: TGTGCCACCAGTGATTTGAGGTATTCCCCCGGGGGCTATGGCTACACCTTC.